These 16 T cell receptor beta chains were sequenced from one sample in a study of cytomegalovirus exposure and HLA in healthy donors. 13 Jbeta primers and 60 Vbeta primers were used for the PCR. The protocol was immunoSEQ multiplex PCR, while the TCRdb copy is restricted to in-frame clones and leaves out a portion. The repertoire holds around 150,000 clones, with around three quarters as singletons. Sequenced: PBMCs. The receptors were gathered from a woman aged 40 to 50 in good health and CMV-seronegative.

The rearrangement uses TRBV30 and TRBJ1-1; 11 bases fit TRBD1. Trimming at V came to 0 bases and at J to 4 bases, leaving 4 bases not matched to a gene. The CDR3 sequence is 15 residues long. CDR1 GTSNPN and CDR2 SVGIG come from the germline V gene (reference sequence). As DNA, the CDR3 is TGTGCCTGGAGTGTACTAGGGACAGGGGGCACTGAAGCTTTCTTT. The encoded protein is CAWSVLGTGGTEAFF.

The CDR3 reads CASSLQGIAGELFF. The CDR3, as DNA: TGTGCCAGCAGTTTACAGGGGATCGCCGGGGAGCTGTTTTTT. The chain employs TRBV6-5 and TRBJ2-2; the match to TRBD1 covers 7 bases. The CDR3 is made up of 14 amino acids. Germline CDR1 reads MNHEY; CDR2 reads SVGAGI. V was clipped by 4 bases and J by 6 bases; unmatched bases: 5.

The chain employs TRBV30 and TRBJ1-2; unclear D gene. Looked up from germline, CDR1 is GTSNPN and CDR2 is SVGIG (reference sequence). CDR3 length: 13 amino acids. V was clipped by 0 bases and J by 4 bases, with 9 bases between them. CDR3 DNA sequence: TGTGCCTGGAGTGTACTTCCTTCCTATGGCTACACCTTC. Translating it yields CAWSVLPSYGYTF.

This rearrangement joins TRBV2 to TRBJ2-5, with TRBD2 identical over 11 bases. This CDR3 region has 14 residues. J lost 4 bases, V lost 6 bases, and 4 bases had no gene match. The V gene's germline CDR1 is SNHLY and CDR2 FYNNEI. The CDR3 sequence: CASRVAGGRETQYF. In nucleotides, the CDR3 is TGTGCCAGCAGGGTAGCGGGAGGGAGAGAGACCCAGTACTTC.

This clone came up a few times. This chain joins TRBV30 and TRBJ2-3, with TRBD2 identical over 11 bases. CDR1 is GTSNPN, CDR2 SVGIG, per germline (reference sequence). The V segment lost 5 bases and the J segment 2 bases; nucleotides outside the gene matches: 3. This CDR3 is 14 amino acids long. The CDR3 spells CAWRLAGSTDTQYF. In DNA form, the CDR3 reads TGTGCCTGGCGACTAGCGGGATCCACAGATACGCAGTATTTT.

The chain has TRBV2 and TRBJ2-3, with D unclear. The germline V and J ends were trimmed by 5 bases and 3 bases, with 12 bases remaining between them. This CDR3 region has 14 residues. Germline-derived CDR1 and CDR2 are SNHLY and FYNNEI. CDR3 region: CASSPTQVTDTQYF. The CDR3 nucleotides read TGTGCCAGCAGTCCTACGCAAGTTACAGATACGCAGTATTTT.

This clone showed up just a few times. The V gene is TRBV5-1, the J gene TRBJ2-3, with 8 nucleotides matching TRBD2. The CDR3 contains 15 residues. The V and J ends lost 2 bases and 1 base, in that order; junction bases with no gene match: 3. Per germline, CDR1 SGHRS and CDR2 YFSETQ. The CDR3 DNA sequence: TGCGCCAGCAGCTTTAGCGGGATTGGCACAGATACGCAGTATTTT. This sequence encodes CASSFSGIGTDTQYF.

The chain is built from TRBV7-9 and TRBJ2-5; possible D gene TRBD2, 6 bases. This CDR3 is 15 amino acids long. V lost 1 base, J lost 7 bases, and 16 bases lay in between. Germline lookup yields CDR1 SEHNR and CDR2 FQNEAQ (reference sequence). The CDR3 spells CASSLEVSARGTQYF. The CDR3 bases are TGTGCCAGCAGCTTAGAAGTATCGGCGCGGGGGACCCAGTACTTC.

The V and J genes are TRBV30 and TRBJ2-3; D is ambiguous. The CDR3 consists of 14 residues. V dropped 2 bases and J dropped 0 bases, with 9 bases sitting between them. CDR1 and CDR2 (germline): GTSNPN, SVGIG (reference sequence). CDR3 DNA: TGTGCCTGGAGTACTATCACTAGCACAGATACGCAGTATTTT. This encodes CAWSTITSTDTQYF. Filled out from reference TRBV30 and TRBJ2-3, the complete variable domain reads SQTIHQWPATLVQPVGSPLSLECTVEGTSNPNLYWYRQAAGRGLQLLFYSVGIGQISSEVPQNLSASRPQDRQFILSSKKLLLSDSGFYLCAWSTITSTDTQYFGPGTRLTVL.

This chain joins TRBV5-6 and TRBJ1-1; TRBD1 matches 7 bases. V lost 3 bases and J lost 5; bases outside the gene matches: 7. Looked up from germline, CDR1 is SGHDT and CDR2 is YYEEEE. This CDR3 comprises 14 residues. The chain's CDR3 is CASSYRTGWTEAFF. For the CDR3, the DNA is TGTGCCAGCAGCTATAGGACAGGTTGGACTGAAGCTTTCTTT.

The chain has TRBV5-1 and TRBJ1-5; perhaps TRBD1 as D (5 bases). The germline CDR1 and CDR2 sequences are SGHRS and YFSETQ. V was clipped by 7 bases and J by 6 bases, with 14 bases between them. The CDR3 contains 13 residues. The CDR3 reads CASAKGYGQPQHF. The CDR3 DNA sequence: TGCGCCAGCGCCAAGGGGTATGGTCAGCCCCAGCATTTT.

The chain links TRBV28 to TRBJ2-3, with a tentative D call TRBD1 (6 bases). V shed 4 bases and J shed 3 bases, with 23 bases lying between them. The length of the CDR3 is 18 residues. Germline-derived CDR1 and CDR2 are MDHEN and SYDVKM. The CDR3: CASSSDQLGTPRTDTQYF. In nucleotides, the CDR3 is TGTGCCAGCAGTTCAGACCAACTTGGGACACCTCGGACAGATACGCAGTATTTT. Full variable domain (outside the CDR3, taken from reference TRBV28 and TRBJ2-3): DVKVTQSSRYLVKRTGEKVFLECVQDMDHENMFWYRQDPGLGLRLIYFSYDVKMKEKGDIPEGYSVSREKKERFSLILESASTNQTSMYLCASSSDQLGTPRTDTQYFGPGTRLTVL.

The CDR3, as DNA: TGTGCCAGCAGTGAACTAGCGGGAGATCCCAAAAACATTCAGTACTTC. Protein: CASSELAGDPKNIQYF. The genes are TRBV2 and TRBJ2-4; 10 bases agree with TRBD2. There are 16 residues in the CDR3. Germline V gene sequence: CDR1 SNHLY, CDR2 FYNNEI. Germline trimming cut 2 bases from V and 2 bases from J; bases unmatched to any gene: 3.

In its sample, this clone was seen once. The chain combines TRBV27 with TRBJ2-3, with TRBD2 matching 7 bases. Germline V gene sequence: CDR1 MNHEY, CDR2 SMNVEV (reference sequence). The V segment lost 0 bases and the J segment 1 base; nucleotides outside the gene matches: 16. This CDR3 has 20 residues. The CDR3 nucleotides are TGTGCCAGCAGTTTATCCCTCCATGCGGGAGCAGCTGGGGGCACAGATACGCAGTATTTT. Encoded protein: CASSLSLHAGAAGGTDTQYF.

The genes are TRBV28 and TRBJ1-1; D is undetermined. Trimming took 6 bases from V and 1 from J, leaving 3 bases between them. Germline loops: CDR1 MDHEN, CDR2 SYDVKM. The CDR3 is 11 amino acids. The DNA of the CDR3 is TGTGCCAGCAGGGCGAACACTGAAGCTTTCTTT. As protein: CASRANTEAFF.

The chain carries TRBV27 and TRBJ2-1, with 7 nucleotides matching TRBD2. This CDR3 is built from 16 residues. Trimming removed 8 bases from V and 4 bases from J; junction bases left unmatched: 14. The germline gives CDR1 MNHEY, CDR2 SMNVEV (reference sequence). CDR3 protein: CASGGGWGRGYNEQFF. The CDR3 bases are TGTGCCAGCGGGGGGGGGTGGGGGAGAGGGTACAATGAGCAGTTCTTC.